These 17 T cell receptor beta chains originate from one sample sequenced in a study of blood T cell repertoires in COVID-19. Assay: immunoSEQ multiplex PCR; the TCRdb copy retains only in-frame clones and omits some. The table shows approximately 160,000 clones, with roughly 80% occurring only once. Sequencing used peripheral blood. These receptors originate from a woman of 80 years or more with acute or convalescent COVID-19.

V is TRBV4-2 and J is TRBJ2-3; 15 nucleotides align to TRBD2. Germline values: CDR1 LGHNA, CDR2 YNFKEQ. CDR3 length equals 17 residues. J lost 9 bases, V lost 4 bases, and 11 bases had no gene match. The CDR3 is CASSRRRTSGGAITQYF. The CDR3, as DNA: TGTGCCAGCAGCCGTAGGAGGACTAGCGGGGGGGCAATCACGCAGTATTTT.

The chain combines TRBV3-1 (or the pseudogene TRBV3-2) with TRBJ1-2, with a weak D call TRBD1 (6 bases). V was trimmed by 4 bases and J by 3 bases, leaving 15 bases between them. Germline V gene lookup returns CDR1 LGHDT and CDR2 YNNKEL (reference sequence). The CDR3 contains 15 residues. The CDR3 loop reads CASSLQGGEYYGYTF. CDR3 nucleotide sequence: TGTGCCAGCAGCCTCCAAGGGGGTGAATACTATGGCTACACCTTC.

The rearrangement joins TRBV11-3 to TRBJ1-2; 8 nucleotides match TRBD1. V was pared by 0 bases and J by 7 bases, with 13 bases of the junction left unmatched. This CDR3 comprises 17 residues. Germline CDR1 is SGHNT and CDR2 is YENEEA. DNA for the CDR3: TGTGCCAGCAGCTTAGATCCCCAACGGACAGGGAAGGTTGGCTACACCTTC. Its translation: CASSLDPQRTGKVGYTF.

The CDR3 here is CASSERSTYNEQFF. DNA of the CDR3: TGTGCCAGCAGCGAGAGGTCAACCTACAATGAGCAGTTCTTC. The V gene is TRBV9, the J gene TRBJ2-1, with D unclear. V gave up 3 bases and J gave up 2 bases, with 9 bases separating them. This CDR3 spans 14 amino acids. CDR1 and CDR2 from the germline V gene are SGDLS and YYNGEE.

This chain joins TRBV9 and TRBJ2-1; 7 nucleotides agree with TRBD2. The V and J ends lost 0 bases and 6 bases, in that order; junction bases with no gene match: 6. Germline CDR1 SGDLS, CDR2 YYNGEE. There are 15 residues in the CDR3. CDR3 coding DNA: TGTGCCAGCAGCGTAGGAGGCGGGAGCTTCAATGAGCAGTTCTTC. This translates into CASSVGGGSFNEQFF.

The V gene is TRBV2, the J gene TRBJ2-7; TRBD1 might be the D (6 bases). The CDR3 contains 15 residues. Trimming stripped 6 bases from V and 2 bases from J, with 17 bases between. The germline V gene encodes CDR1 SNHLY and CDR2 FYNNEI. DNA for the CDR3: TGTGCCAGCAGGGGGGCTAGATCAGTAGCCTACGAGCAGTACTTC. It yields the protein CASRGARSVAYEQYF.

V gene TRBV4-2 combines with J gene TRBJ1-2; 10 nucleotides agree with TRBD1. The CDR3 has 16 residues. Germline assignment: CDR1 LGHNA and CDR2 YNFKEQ. The J segment lost 8 bases and the V segment lost 0 bases, leaving 9 bases of the junction unmatched. CDR3: CASSQDQFPTGGGYTF. The CDR3 DNA reads TGTGCCAGCAGCCAAGACCAATTTCCGACAGGGGGCGGCTACACCTTC.

The gene calls are TRBV10-3 and TRBJ2-1, with 7 bases identical to TRBD1. Germline CDR1 and CDR2: ENHRY and SYGVKD. The CDR3 loop spans 13 amino acids. V was clipped by 8 bases and J by 6 bases; unmatched bases: 7. The CDR3 DNA is TGTGCCATCGGCGCAGGGGGATCCAATGAGCAGTTCTTC. This sequence encodes CAIGAGGSNEQFF.

V gene TRBV28 combines with J gene TRBJ2-5; 7 bases agree with TRBD2. In germline, CDR1 is MDHEN, CDR2 SYDVKM. The J segment lost 4 bases and the V segment lost 6 bases, leaving 11 bases of the junction unmatched. The CDR3 has 15 residues. CDR3 in DNA: TGTGCCAGCAGCCCCAGTGGGAGGGCCCCAGAGACCCAGTACTTC. Translating it yields CASSPSGRAPETQYF. Full variable domain (remainder filled in from reference TRBV28 and TRBJ2-5): DVKVTQSSRYLVKRTGEKVFLECVQDMDHENMFWYRQDPGLGLRLIYFSYDVKMKEKGDIPEGYSVSREKKERFSLILESASTNQTSMYLCASSPSGRAPETQYFGPGTRLLVL.

The chain couples TRBV2 to TRBJ2-5; the D gene is possibly TRBD1 (6 bases). There are 12 residues in the CDR3. The V gene lost 4 bases and the J gene lost 4 bases, with 7 bases spanning the gap. Germline V gene data show CDR1 as SNHLY and CDR2 as FYNNEI. CDR3 DNA sequence: TGTGCCAGCAGTGCACAGGGAGAGACCCAGTACTTC. This translates into CASSAQGETQYF.

The chain links TRBV5-1 to TRBJ2-7; 11 nucleotides agree with TRBD2. Germline loops: CDR1 SGHRS, CDR2 YFSETQ. The J segment lost 2 bases and the V segment lost 3 bases, leaving 7 bases of the junction unmatched. CDR3 length: 16 amino acids. This CDR3 reads CASSYRTSGFPYEQYF. DNA for the CDR3: TGCGCCAGCAGCTACCGGACTAGCGGGTTCCCCTACGAGCAGTACTTC.

The rearrangement uses TRBV27 and TRBJ2-2, with D maybe TRBD2 (6 bases). The germline V gene encodes CDR1 MNHEY and CDR2 SMNVEV (reference sequence). The CDR3 covers 15 residues. V was clipped by 6 bases and J by 7 bases, with 18 bases between them. The CDR3 bases are TGTGCCAGCAGGCCGGCGGGGTTCCTTTACGGGGAGCTGTTTTTT. Protein: CASRPAGFLYGELFF.

V usage is TRBV24-1 and J usage is TRBJ2-1; unclear D gene. There are 12 residues in the CDR3. Per the germline V gene, CDR1 is KGHDR and CDR2 is SFDVKD. Trimming pared 4 bases from V and 7 bases from J, leaving 7 bases between. CDR3 coding DNA: TGTGCCACCAGTGACACTCATAATGAGCAGTTCTTC. Amino acids: CATSDTHNEQFF.

The rearrangement uses TRBV19 and TRBJ1-2; possibly TRBD1 for D (6 bases). V was trimmed by 3 bases and J by 8 bases, leaving 13 bases between them. CDR1 is LNHDA and CDR2 is SQIVND in the germline V gene (reference sequence). The CDR3 totals 13 residues. CDR3 nucleotides: TGTGCCAGTAGTATCTCGGCAGGGGAAGGCTACACCTTC. It codes for CASSISAGEGYTF.

The rearrangement uses TRBV6-5 and TRBJ2-7; 9 nucleotides align to TRBD1. With 6 bases clipped from V and 0 bases from J, the junction kept 6 bases outside the gene matches. The germline V gene has CDR1 MNHEY and CDR2 SVGAGI. The CDR3 consists of 15 residues. The CDR3 bases are TGTGCCAGCAGGTCCGGACAGGGGAGCTCCTACGAGCAGTACTTC. Encoded protein: CASRSGQGSSYEQYF.

The CDR3 sequence is CASSVQGANSYNEQFF. The CDR3 bases are TGCGCCAGCAGCGTACAGGGGGCGAATTCCTACAATGAGCAGTTCTTC. This sequence joins TRBV5-1 and TRBJ2-1, with 9 bases lining up with TRBD1. V shed 4 bases and J 1 base; nucleotides not matched to a gene: 6. CDR3 length equals 16 residues. The germline CDR1 and CDR2 sequences are SGHRS and YFSETQ.

The chain uses TRBV15 and TRBJ1-4; 7 nucleotides align to TRBD1. The junction had 8 bases not matched to a gene; V was cut back by 7 bases and J by 6 bases. Germline values: CDR1 LNHNV, CDR2 YYDKDF (reference sequence). This CDR3 region has 14 residues. The CDR3 here is CATTSGTVDEKLFF. In DNA, the CDR3 is TGTGCCACCACCTCAGGGACAGTTGATGAAAAACTGTTTTTT.